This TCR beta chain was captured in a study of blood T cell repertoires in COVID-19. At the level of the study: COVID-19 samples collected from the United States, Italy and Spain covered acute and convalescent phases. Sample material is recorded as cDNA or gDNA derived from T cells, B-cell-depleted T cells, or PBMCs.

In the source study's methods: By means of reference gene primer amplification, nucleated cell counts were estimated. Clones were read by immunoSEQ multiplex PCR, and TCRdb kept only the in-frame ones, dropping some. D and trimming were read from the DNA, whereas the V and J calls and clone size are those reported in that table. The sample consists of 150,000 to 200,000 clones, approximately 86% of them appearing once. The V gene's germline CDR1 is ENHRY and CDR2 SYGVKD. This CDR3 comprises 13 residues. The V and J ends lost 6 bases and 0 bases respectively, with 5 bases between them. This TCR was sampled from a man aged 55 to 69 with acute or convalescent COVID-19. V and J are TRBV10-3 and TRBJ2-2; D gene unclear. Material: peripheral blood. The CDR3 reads CAISGSNTGELFF. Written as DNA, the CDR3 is TGTGCCATCAGCGGGTCGAACACCGGGGAGCTGTTTTTT.